One and the same sample provided the 3 T cell receptor beta chains below, sequenced in a study of T-cell reconstitution after alpha-beta-depleted transplantation in children. Construction of the TCRbeta library involved unique molecular identifiers. TCRdb reanalysed the PCR reads using MiXCR and keeps one entry per CDR3 protein. The sample contains approximately 590,000 distinct CDR3 sequences, about 10% of which appear only once. The sample consisted of PBMCs from the stem cell graft donor, taken from the stem cell graft. The receptors were sampled from a human donor who donated a stem cell graft to a child with acute myeloid leukemia.

The V gene is TRBV15, the J gene TRBJ2-2, with no clear D. CDR1 and CDR2 from the germline V gene are LNHNV and YYDKDF (reference sequence). This CDR3 spans 14 amino acids. V was trimmed by 2 bases and J by 2 bases, leaving 6 bases between them. CDR3 nucleotide sequence: TGTGCCACCAGCAGACGACAAAACACCGGGGAGCTGTTTTTT. Its protein is CATSRRQNTGELFF. Using reference TRBV15 and TRBJ2-2 for the parts outside the CDR3, the full variable domain is DAMVIQNPRYQVTQFGKPVTLSCSQTLNHNVMYWYQQKSSQAPKLLFHYYDKDFNNEADTPDNFQSRRPNTSFCFLDIRSPGLGDTAMYLCATSRRQNTGELFFGEGSRLTVL.

V and J are TRBV20-1 and TRBJ2-2, with 8 bases matching TRBD2. The CDR3 extends over 15 amino acids. CDR1 and CDR2 from the germline V gene are DFQATT and SNEGSKA (reference sequence). The V segment lost 0 bases and the J segment 6 bases; nucleotides outside the gene matches: 6. The CDR3 DNA is TGCAGTGCTAGAGATCGCAATAGCGGGGCCGGGGAGCTGTTTTTT. Amino acids: CSARDRNSGAGELFF.

The table lists this clonotype with a few counts. The V and J genes are TRBV20-1 and TRBJ2-7; 7 positions match TRBD2. CDR1 and CDR2 from the germline V gene are DFQATT and SNEGSKA (reference sequence). V was clipped by 6 bases and J by 0 bases; unmatched bases: 11. The CDR3 spans 15 residues. This CDR3 is CSATTERGVSYEQYF. The CDR3 DNA is TGCAGTGCCACCACCGAGCGGGGCGTCTCCTACGAGCAGTACTTC.